This T cell receptor beta chain came from a study of early T cells in non-severe SARS-CoV-2 infection. Study-level background: Bulk RNA isolated from unsorted whole blood underwent sequencing; chains were not paired. Notes on the study in general: Anti-spike CD8 responses were favored in VDJdb matching, and private and CD4 specificities were missed.

V lost 3 bases, J lost 7 bases, and 5 bases stayed unmatched. The CDR3 consists of 14 residues. Germline CDR1 is GTSNPN and CDR2 is SVGIG (reference sequence). A word on this clonotype: Its matching antigen is unknown.

Individual cDNA molecules received unique molecular identifiers. TCRdb processed the 5' RACE reads anew with MiXCR; each CDR3 protein has one entry. Here the sample spans around 56,000 distinct CDR3 sequences, less than 15% being singletons. Sequenced material: whole blood, taken at baseline. This chain uses TRBV30 with TRBJ2-1; TRBD2 agrees at 11 bases. This receptor was obtained from an adult who was a healthcare worker with PCR-confirmed SARS-CoV-2 infection or an uninfected control (not recorded which). CDR3 sequence: CAWSPGTSGNEQFF. The CDR3 region has the DNA TGTGCCTGGAGCCCCGGGACTAGCGGTAATGAGCAGTTCTTC.